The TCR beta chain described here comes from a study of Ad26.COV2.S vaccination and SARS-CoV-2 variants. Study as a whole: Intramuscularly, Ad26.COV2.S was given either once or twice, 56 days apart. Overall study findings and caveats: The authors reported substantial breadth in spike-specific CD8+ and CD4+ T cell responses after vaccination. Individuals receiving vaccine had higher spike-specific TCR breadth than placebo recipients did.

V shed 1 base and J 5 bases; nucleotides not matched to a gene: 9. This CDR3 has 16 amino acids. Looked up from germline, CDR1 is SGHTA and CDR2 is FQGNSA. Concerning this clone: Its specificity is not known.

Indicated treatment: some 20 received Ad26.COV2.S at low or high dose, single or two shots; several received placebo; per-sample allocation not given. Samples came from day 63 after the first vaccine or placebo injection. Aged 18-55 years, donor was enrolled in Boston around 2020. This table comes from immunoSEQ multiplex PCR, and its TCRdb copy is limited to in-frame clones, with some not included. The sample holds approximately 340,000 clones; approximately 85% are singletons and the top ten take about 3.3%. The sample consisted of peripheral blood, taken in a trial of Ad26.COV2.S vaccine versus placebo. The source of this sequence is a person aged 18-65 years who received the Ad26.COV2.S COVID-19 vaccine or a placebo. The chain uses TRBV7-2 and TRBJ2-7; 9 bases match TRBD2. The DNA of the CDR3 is TGTGCCAGCAGCTTAGGGAGGCTAGCGGGAAGCCACGAGCAGTACTTC. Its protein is CASSLGRLAGSHEQYF.